Following are 28 T cell receptor beta chains from one sample sequenced in a study of identical twins (dated by TCRdb to 2016 to 2017). Libraries came from 5' RACE. These reads were obtained on an Illumina HiSeq 2000. TCRdb's own reprocessing of the public reads used fastp at Q25 and MiXCR and kept productive beta chains. All rows with the same CDR3 protein become a single entry with the most common DNA and genes. In all, the sample holds roughly 1,500,000 distinct CDR3 sequences, and more than 30% of those were seen once. The ten biggest clones cover about 0.27% of the sample. Sequences were obtained from cord blood. The source of these receptors is a newborn girl in good health.

The chain is built from TRBV12-3 or TRBV12-4 and TRBJ2-7, with 10 positions matching TRBD1. The V gene end was trimmed by 6 bases and the J gene end by 1 base; junction bases not matched to a gene: 9. CDR3 length equals 16 residues. The CDR3 region has the DNA TGTGCCAGCAGGGCAAACCGGGACAGGGGATCCTACGAGCAGTACTTC. Translated, it gives CASRANRDRGSYEQYF.

The J gene is TRBJ2-1, the V gene TRBV20-1, with 10 bases fitting TRBD2. V trimming: 4 bases; J trimming: 5 bases; junction bases outside the gene matches: 2. The CDR3 is 13 amino acids. CDR1 is DFQATT and CDR2 is SNEGSKA in the germline V gene (reference sequence). The CDR3 sequence is CSATGLANNEQFF. CDR3 DNA: TGCAGTGCTACGGGACTAGCGAACAATGAGCAGTTCTTC.

The gene calls are TRBV10-1 and TRBJ1-2; unclear D gene. Between the trimmed V and J ends, which lost 5 bases and 7 bases, there was a span of 14 bases. From germline, CDR1 is WNHNN and CDR2 SYGVQD (reference sequence). The CDR3 spans 13 residues. CDR3 protein: CASSCRSSSGYTF. In nucleotides, the CDR3 is TGCGCCAGCAGTTGCCGCTCCTCGAGTGGCTACACCTTC.

The chain couples TRBV5-5 to TRBJ2-1; D perhaps matches TRBD2 (6 bases). The V end was cut by 6 bases, the J end by 8 bases, with 18 bases between. CDR3 length equals 14 residues. Germline V gene lookup returns CDR1 SGHKS and CDR2 YYEKEE (reference sequence). Here the CDR3 reads CASTPRPGLDEQFF. DNA for the CDR3: TGTGCCAGCACCCCCCGTCCGGGACTCGATGAGCAGTTCTTC.

The chain employs TRBV20-1 and TRBJ1-5; no definite D call. Germline CDR1 is DFQATT and CDR2 is SNEGSKA (reference sequence). The CDR3 has 14 residues. The ends were cut back, 0 bases at V and 1 base at J, with 7 bases in the middle. CDR3 region: CSAREELSNQPQHF. The CDR3 DNA is TGCAGTGCTAGAGAGGAGCTAAGCAATCAGCCCCAGCATTTT.

This chain links TRBV5-1 with TRBJ2-1; no clear D gene. Trimming took 0 bases from V and 6 from J, leaving 22 bases between them. Germline CDR1 SGHRS, CDR2 YFSETQ. This CDR3 comprises 18 residues. The CDR3 DNA is TGCGCCAGCAGCTTGGGTGTCTATCACTCTGGTGCCCCCAATGAGCAGTTCTTC. Its protein product is CASSLGVYHSGAPNEQFF.

Only one count was recorded for this clonotype. Its ends do not fully match the called genes, so a read error is possible. This chain connects TRBV25-1 to TRBJ1-1, with a tentative D call TRBD1 (6 bases). Germline CDR1 MGHDK, CDR2 SYGVNS. There are 15 residues in the CDR3. Here the CDR3 DNA reads TGTGCCAGCAATGAATCAGGGGTCATAAGAACTGAAGCTTTCTTT. Amino acids: CASNESGVIRTEAFF.

CDR3 bases: TGTGCCAGCAGTTACTCGGGAAGGCAGCCCCAGCATTTT. Protein sequence: CASSYSGRQPQHF. The chain employs TRBV6-2 or TRBV6-3 and TRBJ1-5; no clear D gene. CDR1 is MNHEY and CDR2 is SVGEGT in the germline V gene. The CDR3 sequence is 13 residues long. The V and J ends lost 0 bases and 7 bases respectively, with 7 bases between them.

This clonotype was detected ten times or more. J is TRBJ2-1 and V is TRBV29-1; the match to TRBD1 covers 9 bases. V gave up 7 bases and J gave up 5 bases; unmatched junction bases: 6. This CDR3 contains 13 residues. Germline V gene lookup returns CDR1 SQVTM and CDR2 ANQGSEA. CDR3 sequence reads: CSGSGTGHNEQFF. The CDR3 nucleotides read TGCAGCGGATCCGGGACAGGGCACAATGAGCAGTTCTTC.

V and J are TRBV21-1 and TRBJ2-5; the D call of TRBD2 is as the table states it, not checked on the DNA. With the DNA end fitting TRBJ2-7 better, the J assignment may be wrong. TRBV21-1 is termed a pseudogene. This CDR3 spans 16 amino acids. CDR3 bases: TGTGCCAGCAGCAAAGTGGTGGGACTCAACGTCTACGAGCAGTACTTC. The encoded protein is CASSKVVGLNVYEQYF.

This clonotype was detected many times. The chain joins TRBV6-5 to TRBJ1-1; D might be TRBD1 (5 bases). V was shortened by 2 bases and J by 4 bases, with 8 bases between the two germline ends. CDR3 length: 13 residues. Per germline, CDR1 MNHEY and CDR2 SVGAGI. This CDR3 is CASSYRGGTEAFF. DNA for the CDR3: TGTGCCAGCAGTTACCGTGGGGGCACTGAAGCTTTCTTT.

This clonotype was counted only a few times. The V and J genes are TRBV12-3 or TRBV12-4 and TRBJ1-1; D is uncertain. V was clipped by 3 bases and J by 0 bases, with 11 bases between them. The CDR3 runs to 15 residues. CDR3 coding DNA: TGTGCCAGCAGTTTGGCCAGCCGAATGAACACTGAAGCTTTCTTT. Amino acids: CASSLASRMNTEAFF.

This clonotype was observed at least ten times. One end of the junction does not line up with germline, which may come from a read error. The chain joins TRBV5-1 to TRBJ2-4; D remains ambiguous. Germline V lookup: CDR1 SGHRS, CDR2 YFSETQ. The CDR3 has 14 amino acids. The CDR3 DNA reads TGTGCCAGCAGTTTAGCCAGGGCCAAAAACATTCAGTACTTC. Translation gives CASSLARAKNIQYF.

V is TRBV9 and J is TRBJ2-3; maybe TRBD2 (5 bases). The CDR3 length is 15 residues. V was cut by 4 bases and J by 6 bases, with 18 bases left in between. Germline CDR1 SGDLS, CDR2 YYNGEE. The CDR3 spells CASSPRGSPRDTQYF. In nucleotides, the CDR3 is TGTGCCAGCAGCCCACGGGGATCACCCAGGGATACGCAGTATTTT.

This clonotype is a singleton in its sample. The CDR3 spells CASSFPYGQGYNEQYF. The CDR3 DNA reads TGTGCCAGCAGCTTTCCATATGGACAGGGCTACAATGAGCAGTACTTC. The rearrangement links TRBV5-4 to TRBJ2-1; 8 bases match TRBD1. The DNA end lines up better with TRBJ2-7; the J call may be wrong. The CDR3 length is 16 residues. Germline lookup yields CDR1 SGHNT and CDR2 YYREEE (reference sequence).

This clonotype was observed a handful of times. The chain has TRBV10-2 and TRBJ2-3; 7 bases match TRBD2. With 0 bases clipped from V and 2 bases from J, the junction kept 5 bases outside the gene matches. The CDR3 extends over 16 amino acids. The V gene's germline CDR1 is WSHSY and CDR2 SAAADI. The CDR3 is CASSESGGVYTDTQYF. CDR3 sequence (DNA): TGCGCCAGCAGTGAGTCGGGGGGGGTTTACACAGATACGCAGTATTTT.

Turning to this clonotype: The missing conserved phenylalanine or tryptophan at the end of this CDR3 makes a read error likely. The chain combines TRBV29-1 with TRBJ2-2; D possibly corresponds to TRBD2 (6 bases). Germline CDR1 is SQVTM and CDR2 is ANQGSEA. Trimming left V 7 bases short and J 4 bases short, with 16 bases between. This CDR3 is 14 amino acids long. CDR3 in amino acids: CSGVTGVSTGELFV. DNA of the CDR3: TGCAGCGGAGTAACGGGGGTGAGCACCGGGGAGCTGTTTGTT.

The chain uses TRBV4-2 and TRBJ1-4; a weak D match, TRBD1 (5 bases). CDR3 length equals 15 residues. Trimming stripped 1 base from V and 8 bases from J, with 14 bases between. Germline values: CDR1 LGHNA, CDR2 YNFKEQ. The CDR3 sequence is CASSQVDRWGEKLFF. CDR3 in DNA: TGTGCCAGCAGCCAAGTTGACCGGTGGGGGGAAAAACTGTTTTTT.

The chain employs TRBV29-1 and TRBJ1-2; the match to TRBD1 covers 9 bases. The trim removed 6 bases at V and 4 bases at J, leaving 6 bases unmatched. CDR1 is SQVTM and CDR2 is ANQGSEA in the germline V gene. The CDR3 has 13 residues. CDR3 bases: TGCAGCGTGGTTACAGGGGGCAGCTATGGCTACACCTTC. Translation gives CSVVTGGSYGYTF.

With regard to this clonotype: With a much larger clone just one base away, this may be a read error. The chain combines TRBV25-1 with TRBJ2-1; 9 nucleotides match TRBD2. The J call is doubtful: the DNA matches TRBJ2-7 better. Germline V gene lookup returns CDR1 MGHDK and CDR2 SYGVNS. The CDR3 totals 14 residues. The CDR3 region is CASSGLAVYNEQYF. CDR3 DNA: TGTGCCAGCAGTGGACTAGCGGTCTACAATGAGCAGTACTTC.

This clonotype was observed a handful of times. The chain recombines TRBV20-1 with TRBJ2-5, with 9 positions matching TRBD2. This CDR3 has 14 amino acids. In germline, CDR1 is DFQATT, CDR2 SNEGSKA (reference sequence). With 5 bases clipped from V and 3 bases from J, the junction kept 7 bases outside the gene matches. This chain's CDR3 is CSARRGRAKETQYF. The CDR3 region has the DNA TGCAGTGCTCGCCGCGGGAGGGCAAAAGAGACCCAGTACTTC.

Worth noting for this clonotype: One end of the junction fails to match germline, which may point to a read error. This CDR3 reads CASSQTAFRDSYGCTF. The CDR3 nucleotides are TGTGCCAGCAGCCAAACCGCGTTTCGGGACTCCTATGGCTGCACCTTC. The chain has TRBV3-1 and TRBJ1-2, with D possibly TRBD1 on 5 matching bases. The CDR3 has 16 amino acids. Germline CDR1 and CDR2: LGHDT and YNNKEL (reference sequence).

The chain carries TRBV2 and TRBJ1-5, with a tentative D call TRBD1 (6 bases). CDR1 is SNHLY, CDR2 FYNNEI, per germline. Trimming shortened V by 1 base and J by 7 bases, and 11 bases separated the two germline ends. This CDR3 has 14 residues. This CDR3 is CASSEERGQQPQHF. Here the CDR3 DNA reads TGTGCCAGCAGTGAAGAGCGGGGGCAACAGCCCCAGCATTTT.

The rearrangement links TRBV12-3 or TRBV12-4 to TRBJ1-1; possible D gene TRBD1, 5 bases. V was shortened by 3 bases and J by 3 bases, with 17 bases between the two germline ends. The CDR3 sequence is 16 residues long. The CDR3, as DNA: TGTGCCAGCAGTTTTGGCGTATCCGCGACAGACACTGAAGCTTTCTTT. Its protein product is CASSFGVSATDTEAFF.

This clonotype has only a few counts. The chain carries TRBV15 and TRBJ2-7, with D perhaps matching TRBD2 (6 bases). From germline, CDR1 is LNHNV and CDR2 YYDKDF (reference sequence). Trimming left V 8 bases short and J 0 bases short, with 14 bases between. The CDR3 loop spans 14 amino acids. CDR3 region: CATGPRLVSYEQYF. CDR3 coding DNA: TGTGCCACCGGACCCCGACTAGTCTCCTACGAGCAGTACTTC.

The chain has TRBV3-1 and TRBJ2-5; D may match TRBD1 or TRBD2 (5 bases each). The J call may be in error: the DNA end matches TRBJ2-7 better. CDR1 LGHDT and CDR2 YNNKEL come from the germline V gene (reference sequence). CDR3 length: 13 amino acids. DNA of the CDR3: TGTGCCAGCAGCCATAATTGGGACCTCGAGCAGTACTTC. Translating gives CASSHNWDLEQYF.

The chain carries TRBV20-1 and TRBJ1-1; D may be TRBD1 (5 bases). V was trimmed by 3 bases and J by 3 bases, leaving 8 bases between them. Germline loops: CDR1 DFQATT, CDR2 SNEGSKA (reference sequence). CDR3 length: 12 amino acids. CDR3 in amino acids: CSARYRYTEAFF. The CDR3 DNA follows: TGCAGTGCTAGGTACAGGTACACTGAAGCTTTCTTT.

The V and J genes are TRBV15 and TRBJ2-3, with D unresolved. The CDR3 sequence is 15 residues long. V lost 0 bases and J 3 bases, leaving 10 bases between the germline ends. Germline V CDR1 and CDR2: LNHNV, YYDKDF (reference sequence). The CDR3: CATSRDRATTDTQYF. The CDR3 region has the DNA TGTGCCACCAGCAGAGATCGAGCGACTACAGATACGCAGTATTTT.